The 12 T cell receptor beta chains listed next were all sequenced from one sample in a study of identical twins. TCRdb re-analysed the 5' RACE reads in MiXCR, keeping a single row per CDR3 protein. The sample lists about 430,000 distinct CDR3 sequences, 15% to 20% seen once, with 9.5% to 15% in the top ten. The source material was naive T cells sorted from blood. Source of these receptors: a man over 45 in good health.

The chain links TRBV29-1 to TRBJ2-2; D possibly corresponds to TRBD2 (6 bases). V lost 6 bases to trimming and J lost 4 bases, with 18 bases between them. CDR1 is SQVTM and CDR2 is ANQGSEA in the germline V gene. The CDR3 sequence is 15 residues long. The CDR3 DNA is TGCAGCGTGAGGGGACCTAACGGGGGCACCGGGGAGCTGTTTTTT. This codes for CSVRGPNGGTGELFF.

This clonotype was observed at least ten times. This chain links TRBV9 with TRBJ2-5, with unresolved D. With 4 bases removed from V and 4 bases from J, the gap between germline ends came to 14 bases. The germline V gene encodes CDR1 SGDLS and CDR2 YYNGEE. There are 14 residues in the CDR3. CDR3 sequence: CASSPDPLAETQYF. The CDR3, as DNA: TGTGCCAGCAGCCCCGACCCCCTCGCAGAGACCCAGTACTTC.

This clonotype was observed a handful of times. The rearrangement joins TRBV10-3 to TRBJ2-2, with 10 bases that match TRBD2. The CDR3 contains 17 residues. Per germline, CDR1 ENHRY and CDR2 SYGVKD. V lost 6 bases and J lost 3; bases outside the gene matches: 10. The CDR3 loop reads CAIRRGLAGVDTGELFF. DNA for the CDR3: TGTGCCATCAGAAGGGGTCTAGCGGGAGTCGACACCGGGGAGCTGTTTTTT.

This clonotype was counted at least ten times. Here the CDR3 DNA reads TGTGCCCAGGACAGGGGGCATGGGGCCAACGTCCTGACTTTC. It specifies CAQDRGHGANVLTF. V gene TRBV30 combines with J gene TRBJ2-6; 11 positions agree with TRBD1. This CDR3 contains 14 residues. V trimming: 8 bases; J trimming: 3 bases; junction bases outside the gene matches: 3. Looked up from germline, CDR1 is GTSNPN and CDR2 is SVGIG (reference sequence). The whole variable domain, filled in from reference TRBV30 and TRBJ2-6, reads SQTIHQWPATLVQPVGSPLSLECTVEGTSNPNLYWYRQAAGRGLQLLFYSVGIGQISSEVPQNLSASRPQDRQFILSSKKLLLSDSGFYLCAQDRGHGANVLTFGAGSRLTVL.

The V gene is TRBV25-1, the J gene TRBJ2-7; 9 bases align to TRBD1. The CDR3 totals 15 residues. CDR1 is MGHDK and CDR2 is SYGVNS in the germline V gene. With V trimmed by 2 bases and J by 0 bases, 2 bases remained unmatched. As DNA, the CDR3 is TGTGCCAGCAGTGAAGGACAGGGGCCCTCCTACGAGCAGTACTTC. It specifies CASSEGQGPSYEQYF.

At least ten counts were recorded for this clonotype. This chain joins TRBV5-1 and TRBJ2-3; D is possibly TRBD2 (5 bases). The CDR3 sequence is 17 residues long. Germline-derived CDR1 and CDR2 are SGHRS and YFSETQ. V lost 0 bases and J 6 bases, leaving 20 bases between the germline ends. Here the CDR3 DNA reads TGCGCCAGCAGCTTGGGGGGTTTGGGAGCGGAACTGGATACGCAGTATTTT. Protein sequence: CASSLGGLGAELDTQYF.

This clonotype was recorded a few times. This chain links TRBV24-1 with TRBJ1-5; D uncertain. CDR1 is KGHDR and CDR2 is SFDVKD in the germline V gene. Trimming left V 3 bases short and J 10 bases short, with 15 bases between. The CDR3 loop spans 14 amino acids. The chain's CDR3 is CATSDGDMIKPQHF. In nucleotides, the CDR3 is TGTGCCACCAGTGATGGGGATATGATCAAACCCCAGCATTTT.

The chain employs TRBV4-2 and TRBJ2-5; D may match TRBD1 or TRBD2 (5 bases each). From germline, CDR1 is LGHNA and CDR2 YNFKEQ. This CDR3 contains 14 residues. The V end was cut by 4 bases, the J end by 2 bases, with 11 bases between. In nucleotides, the CDR3 is TGTGCCAGCAGCCTCCGGGGCAAACAAGAGACCCAGTACTTC. This codes for CASSLRGKQETQYF.

This clonotype came up many times. The chain has TRBV27 and TRBJ2-1; D call uncertain. Per germline, CDR1 MNHEY and CDR2 SMNVEV (reference sequence). The V end lost 6 bases, the J end lost 4 bases, and 13 bases lay between the germline ends. This CDR3 spans 14 amino acids. CDR3 loop: CASSRDGRYNEQFF. In DNA form, the CDR3 reads TGTGCCAGCAGCCGCGATGGACGGTACAATGAGCAGTTCTTC.

This chain connects TRBV5-1 to TRBJ2-5; D is possibly TRBD2 (6 bases). CDR3 size: 15 residues. Germline V gene sequence: CDR1 SGHRS, CDR2 YFSETQ. V dropped 0 bases and J dropped 4 bases, with 13 bases sitting between them. The CDR3 reads CASSLATGLLETQYF. The CDR3 nucleotides are TGCGCCAGCAGCTTGGCTACGGGACTCTTAGAGACCCAGTACTTC.

Ten or more counts support this clonotype. The rearrangement links TRBV10-3 to TRBJ2-2; D unresolved. CDR3 length: 11 amino acids. Germline V gene lookup returns CDR1 ENHRY and CDR2 SYGVKD. Trimming shortened V by 5 bases and J by 2 bases, and 0 bases separated the two germline ends. CDR3 nucleotides: TGTGCCATCAGTAACACCGGGGAGCTGTTTTTT. It yields the protein CAISNTGELFF.

The J gene is TRBJ2-5, the V gene TRBV9, with TRBD1 identical over 8 bases. The CDR3 extends over 15 amino acids. With V trimmed by 0 bases and J by 1 base, 2 bases remained unmatched. Germline CDR1 and CDR2: SGDLS and YYNGEE. CDR3 coding DNA: TGTGCCAGCAGCGTAGGGGGGACAGGCCAAGAGACCCAGTACTTC. Protein sequence: CASSVGGTGQETQYF.